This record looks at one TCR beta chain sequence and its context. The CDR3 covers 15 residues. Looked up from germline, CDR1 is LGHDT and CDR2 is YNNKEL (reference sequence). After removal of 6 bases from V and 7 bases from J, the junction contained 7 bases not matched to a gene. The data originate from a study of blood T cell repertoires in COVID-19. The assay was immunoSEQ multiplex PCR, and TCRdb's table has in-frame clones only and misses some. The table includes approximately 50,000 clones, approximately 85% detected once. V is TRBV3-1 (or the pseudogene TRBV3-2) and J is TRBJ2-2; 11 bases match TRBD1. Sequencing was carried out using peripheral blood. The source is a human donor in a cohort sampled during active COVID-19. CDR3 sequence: CASRPGQGAVGELFF. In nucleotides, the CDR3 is TGTGCCAGCAGACCTGGACAGGGGGCGGTCGGGGAGCTGTTTTTT.